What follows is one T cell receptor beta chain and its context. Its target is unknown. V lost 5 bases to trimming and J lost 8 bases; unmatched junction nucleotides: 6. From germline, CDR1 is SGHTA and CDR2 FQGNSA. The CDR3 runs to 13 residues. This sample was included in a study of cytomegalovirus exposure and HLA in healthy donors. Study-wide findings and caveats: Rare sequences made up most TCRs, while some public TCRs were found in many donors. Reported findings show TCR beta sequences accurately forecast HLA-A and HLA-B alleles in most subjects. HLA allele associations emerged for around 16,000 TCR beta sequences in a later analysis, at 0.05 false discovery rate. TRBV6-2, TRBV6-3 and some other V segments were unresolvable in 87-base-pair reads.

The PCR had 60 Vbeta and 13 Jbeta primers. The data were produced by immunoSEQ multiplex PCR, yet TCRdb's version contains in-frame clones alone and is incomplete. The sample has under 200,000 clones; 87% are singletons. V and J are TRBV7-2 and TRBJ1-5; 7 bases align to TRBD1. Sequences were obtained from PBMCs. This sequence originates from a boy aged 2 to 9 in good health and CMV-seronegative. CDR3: CASSLRQGEPQHF. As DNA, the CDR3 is TGTGCCAGCAGCCTACGACAGGGTGAGCCCCAGCATTTT.